Described below is a single T cell receptor (beta chain) sequence and its context. Its antigen remains unidentified. The data belong to a study of monozygotic twins with cystic fibrosis. Study-wide findings and caveats: The repertoire was suggested to be naive-dominated, clonality median about 0.009. Monozygotic CF twin pairs shared significantly more nucleotide-identical clonotypes than unrelated CF individuals did. J usage was most co-twin-similar in 8 of 16 pairs, V in 13.

The CDR3 extends over 15 amino acids. CDR1 and CDR2 (germline): LGHNA, YNFKEQ. The ends were cut back, 4 bases at V and 0 bases at J, with 11 bases in the middle. Only in-frame clones appear in the TCRdb table, and some are missing; sequencing was by immunoSEQ multiplex PCR. The table has about 25,000 clones, less than 95% seen once; the top ten hold approximately 0.54%. The chain joins TRBV4-2 to TRBJ2-3; weak D call: TRBD2 (6 bases). The sample taken for sequencing was blood. This receptor was obtained from a girl between 2 and 10 years old with cystic fibrosis. The CDR3 DNA follows: TGTGCCAGCAGCCCGAGGAGGGGCAGCACAGATACGCAGTATTTT. Residues: CASSPRRGSTDTQYF.